This T cell receptor (beta chain) was captured in a study of blood T cell repertoires in COVID-19. On the study more broadly: The origin of the acute and convalescent COVID-19 samples was the United States, Italy and Spain.

Sequenced by immunoSEQ multiplex PCR; TCRdb stores in-frame clones only, minus some. The sample records tens of thousands of clones, 88% being singletons. CDR3 length equals 14 residues. Per the germline V gene, CDR1 is KGHSH and CDR2 is LQKENI. V gave up 3 bases and J gave up 5 bases, with 13 bases separating them. Sequencing was carried out using peripheral blood. The origin of this receptor is a man aged 60-69 years with acute or convalescent COVID-19. V gene TRBV18 combines with J gene TRBJ1-1; D is perhaps TRBD1 (5 bases). CDR3 nucleotides: TGTGCCAGCTCACCCCGTCGGGGGGAGACTGAAGCTTTCTTT. This encodes CASSPRRGETEAFF.